The T cell receptor beta chain under discussion was sequenced for a study of Graves' ophthalmopathy and Graves' hyperthyroidism. Overall study results and limits: Ophthalmopathy progression predictions by the model showed roughly 75% specificity and approximately 67% sensitivity.

Amplified TCR beta CDR3 regions were obtained using RNA transcripts as template. First-round RT-PCR employed HTBI primers, with a second-round multiplex PCR after it. TCRdb reanalysed the multiplex PCR reads using MiXCR and keeps one entry per CDR3 protein. The sample lists roughly 400,000 distinct CDR3 sequences; approximately 15% were seen once. This clonotype was seen many times. Its target is not known. Germline-derived CDR1 and CDR2 are LNHNV and YYDKDF (reference sequence). This CDR3 has 15 residues. With 0 bases clipped from V and 7 bases from J, the junction kept 8 bases outside the gene matches. Uncontrolled infections, other autoimmune diseases, pregnancy or lactation barred patients from enrollment. A volume of approximately 10 ml of fresh peripheral blood supplied the PBMCs.

V gene TRBV15 combines with J gene TRBJ1-2, with 7 bases matching TRBD1. This clonotype was sampled from a woman between 18 and 29 years old with stable Graves' hyperthyroidism. The source material was peripheral blood. This CDR3 is CATSRDRFAGGGYTF. CDR3 coding DNA: TGTGCCACCAGCAGAGATCGATTTGCAGGGGGTGGCTACACCTTC.